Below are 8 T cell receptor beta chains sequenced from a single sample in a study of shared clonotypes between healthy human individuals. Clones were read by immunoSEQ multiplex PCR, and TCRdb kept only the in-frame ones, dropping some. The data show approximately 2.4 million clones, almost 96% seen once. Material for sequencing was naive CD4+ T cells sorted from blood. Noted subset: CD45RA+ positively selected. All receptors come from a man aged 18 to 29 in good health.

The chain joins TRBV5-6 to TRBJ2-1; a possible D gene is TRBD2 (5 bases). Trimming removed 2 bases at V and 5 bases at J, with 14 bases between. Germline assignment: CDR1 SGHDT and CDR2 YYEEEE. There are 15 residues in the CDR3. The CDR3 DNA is TGTGCCAGCAGCTTAGTCCTAGCACCAAACAATGAGCAGTTCTTC. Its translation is CASSLVLAPNNEQFF.

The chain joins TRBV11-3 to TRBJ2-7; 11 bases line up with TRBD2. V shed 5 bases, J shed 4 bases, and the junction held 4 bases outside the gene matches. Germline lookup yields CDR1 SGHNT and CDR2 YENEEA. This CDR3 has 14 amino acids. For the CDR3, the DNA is TGTGCCAGCAGCCCTGGGACTAGCGGTTACGAGCAGTACTTC. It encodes CASSPGTSGYEQYF.

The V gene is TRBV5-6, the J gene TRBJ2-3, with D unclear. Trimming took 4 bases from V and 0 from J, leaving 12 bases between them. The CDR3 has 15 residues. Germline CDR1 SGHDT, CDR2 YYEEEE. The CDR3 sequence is CASSPVSASTDTQYF. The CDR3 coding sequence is TGTGCCAGCAGCCCCGTCTCGGCGAGCACAGATACGCAGTATTTT.

The CDR3 region is CASSYGYPSMGVEAFF. The DNA of the CDR3 is TGCGCCAGCAGCTATGGCTACCCCTCTATGGGGGTCGAAGCTTTCTTT. The rearrangement links TRBV5-1 to TRBJ1-1; D possibly corresponds to TRBD1 (5 bases). The CDR3 runs 16 residues. Germline CDR1 SGHRS, CDR2 YFSETQ. The V gene lost 3 bases and the J gene lost 8 bases, with 23 bases spanning the gap.

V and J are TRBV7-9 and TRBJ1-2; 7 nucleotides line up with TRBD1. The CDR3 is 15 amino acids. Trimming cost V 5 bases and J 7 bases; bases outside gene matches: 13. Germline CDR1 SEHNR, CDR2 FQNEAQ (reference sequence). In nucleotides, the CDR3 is TGTGCCAGCAGCGTAGGGACAGCCCGGTATTCTGGCTACACCTTC. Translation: CASSVGTARYSGYTF.

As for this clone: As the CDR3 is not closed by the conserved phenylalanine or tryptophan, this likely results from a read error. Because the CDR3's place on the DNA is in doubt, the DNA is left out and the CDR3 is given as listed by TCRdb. CDR3 region: CASSFSTV. The chain combines TRBV10-1 with TRBJ1-2; the table calls TRBD1, which could not be checked here. A total of 8 residues make up the CDR3, ends included. In germline, CDR1 is WNHNN, CDR2 SYGVQD (reference sequence).

CDR3 in amino acids: CASSPPDGSHSGANVLTF. DNA for the CDR3: TGTGCCAGCAGTCCCCCTGACGGGTCTCACTCTGGGGCCAACGTCCTGACTTTC. V gene TRBV28 combines with J gene TRBJ2-6; D gene uncertain. Trimming removed 5 bases at V and 0 bases at J, with 17 bases between. CDR1 and CDR2 (germline): MDHEN, SYDVKM. This CDR3 is 18 amino acids long.

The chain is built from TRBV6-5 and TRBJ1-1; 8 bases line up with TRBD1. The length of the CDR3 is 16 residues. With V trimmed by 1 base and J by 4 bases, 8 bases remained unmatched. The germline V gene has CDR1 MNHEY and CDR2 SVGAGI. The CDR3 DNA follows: TGTGCCAGCAGTTACTTTAGACGGACAGGGCTCACTGAAGCTTTCTTT. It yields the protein CASSYFRRTGLTEAFF.